Below, 22 T cell receptor beta chains from the same sample are listed, as sequenced in a study of OX40 agonist ivuxolimab in advanced cancers. The protocol was immunoSEQ multiplex PCR, while the TCRdb copy is restricted to in-frame clones and leaves out a portion. The sample records over 95,000 clones, 90% to 95% being singletons. This specimen was CD4+ or CD8+ T cells sorted from blood, taken in a trial of the OX40 agonist ivuxolimab. These receptors all come from an adult with an advanced solid tumor such as melanoma, head and neck, liver or kidney cancer.

This chain connects TRBV6-1 to TRBJ2-7, with D uncertain. This CDR3 comprises 14 residues. Trimming took 3 bases from V and 2 from J, leaving 11 bases between them. The germline CDR1 and CDR2 sequences are MNHNS and SASEGT. The CDR3 DNA reads as TGTGCCAGCAGTGATCTAGGTTTTACCTACGAGCAGTACTTC. Translated: CASSDLGFTYEQYF.

This sequence joins TRBV28 and TRBJ2-5, with TRBD1 identical over 10 bases. Germline V gives CDR1 MDHEN, CDR2 SYDVKM. The CDR3 contains 15 residues. V was pared by 3 bases and J by 5 bases, with 6 bases of the junction left unmatched. This CDR3 is CASSLPTGGRETQYF. CDR3 bases: TGTGCCAGCAGTTTGCCGACAGGGGGCCGGGAGACCCAGTACTTC.

The V and J genes are TRBV7-3 and TRBJ1-1; D is unclear. Germline CDR1 and CDR2: SGHTA and FQGTGA. This CDR3 has 14 amino acids. Trimming removed 6 bases from V and 7 bases from J, with 18 bases in between. The CDR3 region is CASSATGSIGEAFF. In DNA form, the CDR3 reads TGTGCCAGCAGTGCCACGGGTAGCATTGGTGAAGCTTTCTTT.

The chain uses TRBV18 and TRBJ1-4; no definite D call. The germline V gene has CDR1 KGHSH and CDR2 LQKENI. The CDR3 length is 13 residues. The ends were cut back, 3 bases at V and 8 bases at J, with 10 bases in the middle. The CDR3 loop reads CASSPASREKLFF. In DNA form, the CDR3 reads TGTGCCAGCTCACCGGCAAGCAGGGAAAAACTGTTTTTT.

The V call is TRBV6-1, the J call TRBJ1-1; 10 positions match TRBD1. This CDR3 region has 14 residues. V was clipped by 5 bases and J by 6 bases; unmatched bases: 6. Germline CDR1 reads MNHNS; CDR2 reads SASEGT. CDR3 protein: CASSKRQGAPEAFF. DNA of the CDR3: TGTGCCAGCAGTAAGCGACAGGGGGCCCCTGAAGCTTTCTTT.

This chain joins TRBV29-1 and TRBJ2-7; 10 nucleotides match TRBD2. V shed 7 bases and J 2 bases; nucleotides not matched to a gene: 14. Germline V CDR1 and CDR2: SQVTM, ANQGSEA. The CDR3 sequence is 16 residues long. Here the CDR3 reads CSAGGLAGVLPYEQYF. DNA for the CDR3: TGCAGCGCAGGGGGGCTAGCGGGAGTTCTACCCTACGAGCAGTACTTC.

V gene TRBV20-1 combines with J gene TRBJ2-1; D is unresolved. CDR3 size: 11 residues. Per germline, CDR1 DFQATT and CDR2 SNEGSKA (reference sequence). V shed 5 bases and J shed 8 bases, with 10 bases lying between them. The CDR3 here is CSAPVLYEQFF. The CDR3 region has the DNA TGCAGTGCTCCCGTACTCTATGAGCAGTTCTTC.

This clone appeared a single time. The gene calls are TRBV6-6 and TRBJ2-7; D might be TRBD1 (5 bases). CDR3 length: 14 amino acids. The germline V gene encodes CDR1 MNHNY and CDR2 SVGAGI (reference sequence). Trimming took 2 bases from V and 1 from J, leaving 9 bases between them. The CDR3 spells CASSYGQGSYEQYF. In DNA, the CDR3 is TGTGCCAGCAGTTACGGGCAGGGTTCCTACGAGCAGTACTTC.

This clone showed up just once. The J gene is TRBJ2-1, the V gene TRBV7-2, with 13 bases matching TRBD2. The V gene end was trimmed by 3 bases and the J gene end by 9 bases; junction bases not matched to a gene: 5. Germline V gives CDR1 SGHTA, CDR2 FQGNSA. The CDR3 consists of 15 residues. The CDR3 loop is CASSFGLAGAPEQFF. In DNA, the CDR3 is TGTGCCAGCAGCTTTGGACTAGCGGGAGCCCCTGAGCAGTTCTTC.

The CDR3 region has the DNA TGTGCCAGCAGAAAGACAGGGGTTGCGGAGACCCAGTACTTC. Its protein is CASRKTGVAETQYF. The rearrangement links TRBV6-5 to TRBJ2-5; 8 nucleotides align to TRBD1. This CDR3 has 14 residues. Germline CDR1 MNHEY, CDR2 SVGAGI. Trimming cost V 6 bases and J 5 bases; bases outside gene matches: 8.

The DNA for the CDR3 is TGCGCCAGCAGCCGGGACACCAACTACGAGCAGTACTTC. This sequence encodes CASSRDTNYEQYF. The rearrangement uses TRBV5-1 and TRBJ2-7, with a weak D call TRBD1 (6 bases). The V end was cut by 4 bases, the J end by 3 bases, with 11 bases between. The CDR3 covers 13 residues. Germline lookup yields CDR1 SGHRS and CDR2 YFSETQ.

This clone was observed a few times. The rearrangement links TRBV19 to TRBJ1-1; D unclear. The CDR3 extends over 14 amino acids. Per germline, CDR1 LNHDA and CDR2 SQIVND (reference sequence). V was cut by 1 base and J by 1 base, with 7 bases left in between. The CDR3 DNA follows: TGTGCCAGTAGTATAGCCCCGTGGAACACTGAAGCTTTCTTT. Residues: CASSIAPWNTEAFF.

The table lists this clone with a count of one. The chain has TRBV7-2 and TRBJ2-2; D may be TRBD1 or TRBD2 (5 bases each). The CDR3 runs 16 residues. CDR1 and CDR2 (germline): SGHTA, FQGNSA. Trimming left V 7 bases short and J 4 bases short, with 19 bases between. CDR3 sequence: CASNPGPNVGTGELFF. The DNA of the CDR3 is TGTGCCAGCAACCCGGGACCAAACGTCGGCACCGGGGAGCTGTTTTTT.

The V gene is TRBV2, the J gene TRBJ1-4; maybe TRBD1 (5 bases). The germline gives CDR1 SNHLY, CDR2 FYNNEI. The CDR3 contains 16 residues. Trimming left V 5 bases short and J 0 bases short, with 13 bases between. CDR3 loop: CASSLGTAATNEKLFF. The CDR3 region has the DNA TGTGCCAGCAGTTTGGGGACTGCGGCAACTAATGAAAAACTGTTTTTT.

This chain links TRBV28 with TRBJ2-6, with unresolved D. The CDR3 is made up of 17 amino acids. V lost 2 bases and J lost 2, with 13 bases in between. Germline V lookup: CDR1 MDHEN, CDR2 SYDVKM. The CDR3 loop reads CASSLPRLGPGANVLTF. The CDR3 nucleotides read TGTGCCAGCAGTTTACCCAGGCTTGGCCCTGGGGCCAACGTCCTGACTTTC. Full variable domain (missing parts from reference TRBV28 and TRBJ2-6): DVKVTQSSRYLVKRTGEKVFLECVQDMDHENMFWYRQDPGLGLRLIYFSYDVKMKEKGDIPEGYSVSREKKERFSLILESASTNQTSMYLCASSLPRLGPGANVLTFGAGSRLTVL.

The chain carries TRBV6-5 and TRBJ2-1; D unresolved. CDR1 and CDR2 (germline): MNHEY, SVGAGI. CDR3 size: 11 residues. Trimming left V 7 bases short and J 7 bases short, with 8 bases between. CDR3 residues: CASNNLNEQFF. The CDR3 coding sequence is TGTGCCAGCAACAACCTGAATGAGCAGTTCTTC.

With respect to this clone: An end of the junction differs from the germline gene, which may be a read error. The chain recombines TRBV4-3 with TRBJ2-3; D remains ambiguous. The CDR3 has 15 amino acids. The V gene's germline CDR1 is LGHNA and CDR2 YSLEER. The CDR3 nucleotides read TGCGCCAGCAGACAAGAGCAGAGAAGCACAGATACGCAGTATTTT. Its protein product is CASRQEQRSTDTQYF.

This chain connects TRBV6-1 to TRBJ2-7, with D possibly TRBD1 on 7 matching bases. From germline, CDR1 is MNHNS and CDR2 SASEGT. This CDR3 contains 14 residues. Deletions cut 7 bases from V and 1 base from J, with 14 bases between. The CDR3 protein is CASNRQGGSYEQYF. CDR3 coding DNA: TGTGCCAGCAATCGACAGGGAGGATCCTACGAGCAGTACTTC.

The chain employs TRBV5-5 and TRBJ2-7; TRBD2 aligns across 9 bases. The CDR3 totals 14 residues. Looked up from germline, CDR1 is SGHKS and CDR2 is YYEKEE (reference sequence). V was clipped by 4 bases and J by 2 bases; unmatched bases: 4. DNA of the CDR3: TGTGCCAGCAGCCTAGCGGGACGCGCCTACGAGCAGTACTTC. Translation gives CASSLAGRAYEQYF.

The chain couples TRBV28 to TRBJ1-1, with TRBD1 identical over 9 bases. J lost 1 base, V lost 6 bases, and 12 bases had no gene match. Germline V gives CDR1 MDHEN, CDR2 SYDVKM. There are 17 residues in the CDR3. Written as DNA, the CDR3 is TGTGCCAGCAGACCTACACCGGGACAGGGAGGGAACACTGAAGCTTTCTTT. Translated: CASRPTPGQGGNTEAFF.

The chain combines TRBV4-2 with TRBJ1-4; D perhaps matches TRBD1 (6 bases). Germline-derived CDR1 and CDR2 are LGHNA and YNFKEQ. Trimming cost V 1 base and J 5 bases, with 17 bases left between them. The length of the CDR3 is 17 residues. The CDR3, as DNA: TGTGCCAGCAGCCAAGCCAGTTGGGGGGCGGGGAATGAAAAACTGTTTTTT. Protein product: CASSQASWGAGNEKLFF.

In DNA form, the CDR3 reads TGTGCCAGCAGCCGTTGGGACAGGGGAACGCGGCAGCCCCAGCATTTT. Its protein product is CASSRWDRGTRQPQHF. The chain carries TRBV5-4 and TRBJ1-5; TRBD1 matches 10 bases. CDR1 SGHNT and CDR2 YYREEE come from the germline V gene (reference sequence). V shed 4 bases and J 7 bases; nucleotides not matched to a gene: 11. CDR3 length equals 16 residues. The variable domain in full, completed from reference TRBV5-4 and TRBJ1-5, reads ETGVTQSPTHLIKTRGQQVTLRCSSQSGHNTVSWYQQALGQGPQFIFQYYREEENGRGNFPPRFSGLQFPNYSSELNVNALELDDSALYLCASSRWDRGTRQPQHFGDGTRLSIL.